Given below is one T cell receptor (beta chain) in context. Its antigen is not identified. The sample comes from a study of PD-L1 blockade in urothelial cancer. Documented time point: peripheral blood 6 weeks after treatment start. Assay used: immunoSEQ multiplex PCR; TCRdb lists only in-frame clones, some missing. The data show about 110,000 clones, around 90% seen once. Findings of the study overall: It was durable-benefit patients whose tumor-associated blood clones expanded more at 3 weeks.

This material consisted of PBMCs, taken around atezolizumab (anti-PD-L1) treatment. This sequence was found in a man aged 60-69 years with urothelial cancer.

This chain's CDR3 is CASSTPGQGNEKLFF. The CDR3 DNA follows: TGTGCCAGTAGTACCCCGGGACAGGGTAATGAAAAACTGTTTTTT. The chain uses TRBV19 and TRBJ1-4; 9 nucleotides align to TRBD1. The CDR3 runs 15 residues. The trim removed 4 bases at V and 4 bases at J, leaving 4 bases unmatched. The germline gives CDR1 LNHDA, CDR2 SQIVND (reference sequence).